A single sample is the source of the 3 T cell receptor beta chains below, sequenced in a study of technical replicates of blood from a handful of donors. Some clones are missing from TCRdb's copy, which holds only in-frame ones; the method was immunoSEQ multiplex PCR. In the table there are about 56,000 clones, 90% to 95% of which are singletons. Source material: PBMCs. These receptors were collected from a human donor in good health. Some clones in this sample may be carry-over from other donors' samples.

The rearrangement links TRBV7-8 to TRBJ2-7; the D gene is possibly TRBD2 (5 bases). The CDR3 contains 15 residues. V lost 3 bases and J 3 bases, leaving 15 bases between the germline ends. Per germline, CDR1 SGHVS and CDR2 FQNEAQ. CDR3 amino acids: CASSFSDKRNYEQYF. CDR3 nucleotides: TGTGCCAGCAGCTTCTCGGATAAGCGGAACTACGAGCAGTACTTC.

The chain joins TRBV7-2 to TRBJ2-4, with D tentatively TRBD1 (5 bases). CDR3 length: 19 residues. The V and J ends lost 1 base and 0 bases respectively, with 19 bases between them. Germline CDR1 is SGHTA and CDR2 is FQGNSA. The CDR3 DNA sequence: TGTGCCAGCAGCTTAGTCCCTGGGGCAGAAACAATAGCCAAAAACATTCAGTACTTC. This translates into CASSLVPGAETIAKNIQYF.

The CDR3 region has the DNA TGTGCCATCAGTGAGTCGCCCGGGACAGGTGGAGCAAGCACCTTC. It encodes CAISESPGTGGASTF. This chain connects TRBV10-3 to TRBJ1-2; TRBD1 agrees at 8 bases. The V gene end was trimmed by 0 bases and the J gene end by 13 bases; junction bases not matched to a gene: 13. Per the germline V gene, CDR1 is ENHRY and CDR2 is SYGVKD. This CDR3 has 15 residues.